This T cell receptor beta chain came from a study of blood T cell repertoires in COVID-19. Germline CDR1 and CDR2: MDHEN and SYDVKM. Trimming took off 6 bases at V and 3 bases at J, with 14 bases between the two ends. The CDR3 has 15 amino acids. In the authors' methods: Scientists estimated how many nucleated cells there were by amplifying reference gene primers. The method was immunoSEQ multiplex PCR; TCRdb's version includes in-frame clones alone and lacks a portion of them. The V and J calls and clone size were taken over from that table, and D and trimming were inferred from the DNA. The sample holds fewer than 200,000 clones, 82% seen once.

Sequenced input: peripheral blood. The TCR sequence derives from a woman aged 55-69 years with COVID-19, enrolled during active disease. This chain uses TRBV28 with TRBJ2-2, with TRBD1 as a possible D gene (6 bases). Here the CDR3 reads CASRGGGPYTGELFF. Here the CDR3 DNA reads TGTGCCAGCAGGGGTGGGGGCCCGTACACCGGGGAGCTGTTTTTT.